This TCR beta chain was captured in a study of blood T cell repertoires in COVID-19. Study as a whole: Some COVID-19 samples were acute and others convalescent; all came from the United States, Italy and Spain.

In the study's own analysis: The assay estimated nucleated cells by amplifying reference gene primers. Method: immunoSEQ multiplex PCR; TCRdb's copy keeps in-frame clones and lacks some. V and J calls and clone size are copied from that table; D and trimming were computed from the DNA. The sample lists 150,000 to 200,000 clones; over 80% were seen once. Germline-derived CDR1 and CDR2 are SGHNT and YENEEA. With V trimmed by 5 bases and J by 8 bases, 11 bases remained unmatched. The CDR3 length is 15 residues. The specimen was peripheral blood. This sequence joins TRBV11-3 and TRBJ2-1, with 8 bases identical to TRBD2. The TCR was taken from a woman in her seventies with acute or convalescent COVID-19. The DNA of the CDR3 is TGTGCCAGCAGCCCCCGACTAGCGTCCCCACATGAGCAGTTCTTC. Residues: CASSPRLASPHEQFF.